The 8 T cell receptor beta chains below all came from one sample that was sequenced in a study of T cell responses to AZD1222 COVID-19 vaccine (dated by TCRdb to the early 2020s). The meaning of the sample's time point label: baseline before first vaccination. The library was built by means of the immunoSEQ multiplex PCR assay. This is the immuneACCESS table as TCRdb keeps it, with only in-frame sequences that have V and J called. A part of the clones is gone; compared with another copy, unresolved V genes explain less than half, and the rest is unexplained. For this sample the table gives about 120,000 clones, of which around 90% were detected only once. The ten top clones hold under 9% of the sample. Material: peripheral blood, obtained on day 0 of AZD1222 vaccination. These receptors were obtained from an adult in good health.

This sequence joins TRBV3-1 (or the pseudogene TRBV3-2) and TRBJ2-5, with no clear D. The CDR3 length is 13 residues. Germline lookup yields CDR1 LGHDT and CDR2 YNNKEL (reference sequence). The V gene lost 4 bases and the J gene lost 5 bases, with 11 bases spanning the gap. The CDR3 DNA is TGTGCCAGCAGCCCCCTGACCGGGGAGACCCAGTACTTC. As protein: CASSPLTGETQYF.

V usage is TRBV7-6 and J usage is TRBJ1-4; D is unclear. Germline V lookup: CDR1 SGHVS, CDR2 FNYEAQ. This CDR3 comprises 16 residues. Trimming removed 1 base from V and 0 bases from J, with 9 bases in between. The CDR3 sequence is CASSLGQSATNEKLFF. CDR3 bases: TGTGCCAGCAGCTTAGGGCAGAGTGCAACTAATGAAAAACTGTTTTTT.

The chain combines TRBV30 with TRBJ1-3, with 7 bases that match TRBD1. Germline assignment: CDR1 GTSNPN and CDR2 SVGIG (reference sequence). The V gene end was trimmed by 2 bases and the J gene end by 4 bases; junction bases not matched to a gene: 5. CDR3 length equals 14 residues. In DNA form, the CDR3 reads TGTGCCTGGAGTCCCGGACAGGCGGGAAACACCATATATTTT. Protein product: CAWSPGQAGNTIYF.

This clone was counted once. V and J are TRBV5-4 and TRBJ2-1; maybe TRBD1 (7 bases). Germline V lookup: CDR1 SGHNT, CDR2 YYREEE (reference sequence). The CDR3 is 15 amino acids. The germline V and J ends were trimmed by 4 bases and 2 bases, with 13 bases remaining between them. Written as DNA, the CDR3 is TGTGCCAGCAGCCGGGGGACAGAAACCTACAATGAGCAGTTCTTC. Amino acid sequence: CASSRGTETYNEQFF.

The chain has TRBV27 and TRBJ2-1; maybe TRBD1 (6 bases). Germline CDR1 and CDR2: MNHEY and SMNVEV (reference sequence). V dropped 0 bases and J dropped 4 bases, with 10 bases sitting between them. CDR3 length: 15 amino acids. CDR3 in amino acids: CASSLSRGLYNEQFF. The DNA for the CDR3 is TGTGCCAGCAGTTTATCGAGGGGGTTGTACAATGAGCAGTTCTTC.

The rearrangement links TRBV18 to TRBJ2-7; D is undetermined. Per the germline V gene, CDR1 is KGHSH and CDR2 is LQKENI. This CDR3 has 12 residues. Trimming took off 3 bases at V and 5 bases at J, with 8 bases between the two ends. The CDR3 here is CASSPTAHEQYF. CDR3 in DNA: TGTGCCAGCTCACCTACGGCTCACGAGCAGTACTTC.

The V gene is TRBV5-1, the J gene TRBJ1-4; 10 bases map to TRBD1. Germline loops: CDR1 SGHRS, CDR2 YFSETQ. V gave up 3 bases and J gave up 7 bases; unmatched junction bases: 6. This CDR3 spans 15 amino acids. The CDR3 spells CASSSRTGGSEKLFF. The DNA for the CDR3 is TGCGCCAGCAGCTCCAGGACAGGGGGTTCTGAAAAACTGTTTTTT.

The J gene is TRBJ1-1, the V gene TRBV2, with D possibly TRBD1 on 6 matching bases. The germline V gene has CDR1 SNHLY and CDR2 FYNNEI. V lost 5 bases and J 1 base, leaving 14 bases between the germline ends. The CDR3 is made up of 15 amino acids. In DNA, the CDR3 is TGTGCCAGCAGTATCCAGGGGTTAGAGAACACTGAAGCTTTCTTT. Residues: CASSIQGLENTEAFF.